This TCR beta chain emerged from a study of blood T cell repertoires in COVID-19. On the study more broadly: Acute-phase and convalescent COVID-19 samples originated in the United States, Italy and Spain.

The junction had 3 bases not matched to a gene; V was cut back by 4 bases and J by 2 bases. CDR1 is MDHEN, CDR2 SYDVKM, per germline. CDR3 size: 15 residues. This clone was observed once. Source study methods: Amplification of reference gene primers provided the estimated nucleated cell counts. Assay used: immunoSEQ multiplex PCR; TCRdb lists only in-frame clones, some missing. Clone size and V and J calls were adopted from that table, with D and trimming inferred from the DNA. The table has under 150,000 clones, about 88% seen once. Sequencing input: peripheral blood. This receptor was identified in a woman aged 70-85 years who had recovered from COVID-19. The chain employs TRBV28 and TRBJ2-2; 8 bases fit TRBD1. The CDR3 DNA reads as TGTGCCAGCAGTTCACAGGGGGTAAACACCGGGGAGCTGTTTTTT. Its translation is CASSSQGVNTGELFF.